The next 21 T cell receptor beta chains were all read from a single sample in a study of glioma-infiltrating T cells. Using RNA template, CDR3s of TCR alpha and beta were amplified with iRepertoire arm-PCR. MiXCR, applied by TCRdb to the multiplex PCR reads, yields one record per CDR3 protein. This sample has roughly 350,000 distinct CDR3 sequences, with 41% found just once. The sequenced sample was glioma tissue, nonneoplastic brain tissue, or PBMCs (not recorded which). The source is a human donor with low-grade glioma or glioblastoma, undergoing nonglioma brain surgery, or in good health (not recorded which).

This clonotype was counted ten times or more. V and J are TRBV6-5 and TRBJ2-7; D is possibly TRBD1 (6 bases). Trimming left V 0 bases short and J 4 bases short, with 16 bases between. Looked up from germline, CDR1 is MNHEY and CDR2 is SVGAGI. The CDR3 length is 16 residues. CDR3 bases: TGTGCCAGCAGTTACTCGATTGGGTACAGGGAATACGAGCAGTACTTC. The encoded protein is CASSYSIGYREYEQYF.

J is TRBJ2-4 and V is TRBV29-1; TRBD2 matches at 16 bases. This CDR3 comprises 18 residues. The V gene end was trimmed by 2 bases and the J gene end by 0 bases; junction bases not matched to a gene: 4. Per germline, CDR1 SQVTM and CDR2 ANQGSEA. CDR3 bases: TGCAGCGTTGAAACGGGACTAGCGGGAGGGGTAGCCAAAAACATTCAGTACTTC. Protein: CSVETGLAGGVAKNIQYF.

On this clonotype: Mismatch with germline at one junction end may stem from a read error. This CDR3 reads CAGSTGLAGLRNTGELFF. The CDR3 coding sequence is TGTGCCGGCAGTACGGGACTAGCGGGACTGAGGAACACCGGGGAGCTGTTTTTT. The rearrangement joins TRBV6-1 to TRBJ2-2; TRBD2 agrees at 13 bases. Germline V gene data show CDR1 as MNHNS and CDR2 as SASEGT. The CDR3 is 18 residues long.

This clonotype was observed at least ten times. The V gene is TRBV10-3, the J gene TRBJ1-5, with D tentatively TRBD1 (5 bases). The V and J ends lost 2 bases and 7 bases respectively, with 18 bases between them. Germline lookup yields CDR1 ENHRY and CDR2 SYGVKD. The CDR3 sequence is 16 residues long. The CDR3 DNA is TGTGCCATCAGTGAGAGGATCGGGGGGAGGGGACAGCCCCAGCATTTT. Its translation: CAISERIGGRGQPQHF.

On this clonotype: A much larger clone differs from this one at a single base, so this may be a read error. This chain uses TRBV27 with TRBJ1-6; D uncertain. From germline, CDR1 is MNHEY and CDR2 SMNVEV (reference sequence). Trimming pared 5 bases from V and 1 base from J, leaving 12 bases between. The CDR3 is 16 amino acids. CDR3 amino acids: CASSEFGRSYNSPLHF. CDR3 nucleotides: TGTGCCAGCAGTGAGTTTGGCAGATCCTATAATTCACCCCTCCACTTT.

This clonotype was seen only once. A clone one base away is much larger, so this may be a read error. The chain is built from TRBV6-2 or TRBV6-3 and TRBJ1-1; 7 nucleotides align to TRBD1. The CDR3 has 15 amino acids. CDR1 MNHEY and CDR2 SVGEGT come from the germline V gene. CDR3 amino acids: CASSYSPGGNTKAFF. The CDR3 DNA reads as TGTGCCAGCAGTTACTCGCCAGGGGGGAACACTAAAGCTTTCTTT.

Many counts were recorded for this clonotype. J is TRBJ2-7 and V is TRBV6-2 or TRBV6-3, with D perhaps matching TRBD2 (5 bases). The V and J ends lost 7 bases and 3 bases respectively, with 13 bases between them. CDR3 length: 13 residues. Germline assignment: CDR1 MNHEY and CDR2 SVGEGT. Here the CDR3 DNA reads TGTGCCAGCACGGTGAGCGGCTACTACGAGCAGTACTTC. This encodes CASTVSGYYEQYF.

The genes are TRBV20-1 and TRBJ2-1; 8 bases map to TRBD1. The CDR3 sequence is 13 residues long. The J segment lost 4 bases and the V segment lost 3 bases, leaving 2 bases of the junction unmatched. Germline lookup yields CDR1 DFQATT and CDR2 SNEGSKA (reference sequence). The CDR3 DNA is TGCAGTGCTAGGGGACAGGAGTACAATGAGCAGTTCTTC. This translates into CSARGQEYNEQFF.

This clonotype was observed at least ten times. CDR3 protein: CASSTGTGRETQYF. In DNA form, the CDR3 reads TGTGCCAGCAGCACCGGGACAGGGCGAGAGACCCAGTACTTC. The V and J genes are TRBV6-1 and TRBJ2-5, with 9 bases matching TRBD1. CDR3 length: 14 residues. Per the germline V gene, CDR1 is MNHNS and CDR2 is SASEGT. J lost 4 bases, V lost 6 bases, and 6 bases had no gene match.

In the case of this clonotype: A much larger clone lies one base from this, so it may be a read error. The chain joins TRBV6-1 to TRBJ2-7, with 7 bases aligning to TRBD1. The CDR3 runs 14 residues. Germline-derived CDR1 and CDR2 are MNHNS and SASEGT. The CDR3 region has the DNA TGTGCCAGCAGCCCGACAGGGACGGTCTACAAGCAGTACTTC. As protein: CASSPTGTVYKQYF.

J is TRBJ1-1 and V is TRBV28; D uncertain. The CDR3 is 14 residues long. V lost 7 bases and J lost 4, with 16 bases in between. The germline CDR1 and CDR2 sequences are MDHEN and SYDVKM. CDR3 coding DNA: TGTGCCAGCAATAATAGAGGCGCGCTCACTGAAGCTTTCTTT. Translation: CASNNRGALTEAFF.

V usage is TRBV20-1 and J usage is TRBJ2-3; TRBD2 matches 8 bases. V gave up 4 bases and J gave up 6 bases; unmatched junction bases: 12. The CDR3 is 15 residues long. Germline V CDR1 and CDR2: DFQATT, SNEGSKA (reference sequence). CDR3 in amino acids: CSATPGLVLADTQYF. The CDR3 DNA follows: TGCAGTGCTACCCCGGGACTAGTGTTGGCGGATACGCAGTATTTT.

This chain links TRBV20-1 with TRBJ1-6; D may be TRBD1 (6 bases). The CDR3 is 16 amino acids. The germline V and J ends were trimmed by 8 bases and 9 bases, with 26 bases remaining between them. Germline lookup yields CDR1 DFQATT and CDR2 SNEGSKA (reference sequence). CDR3 protein: CSSGVPTGGGGSPLHF. The CDR3, as DNA: TGCAGTTCTGGGGTCCCGACAGGAGGAGGTGGTTCACCCCTCCACTTT.

This clonotype has a single count. The gene calls are TRBV6-2 or TRBV6-3 and TRBJ2-4; 9 nucleotides align to TRBD2. Germline V gives CDR1 MNHEY, CDR2 SVGEGT. The V gene end was trimmed by 6 bases and the J gene end by 8 bases; junction bases not matched to a gene: 5. This CDR3 comprises 13 residues. CDR3 in DNA: TGTGCCAGCAGCCTAGCGGGAACAGACATTCAGTACTTC. Translated, it gives CASSLAGTDIQYF.

The genes are TRBV28 and TRBJ2-7, with 7 bases identical to TRBD2. The V segment lost 6 bases and the J segment 1 base; nucleotides outside the gene matches: 9. Germline lookup yields CDR1 MDHEN and CDR2 SYDVKM. The CDR3 loop spans 15 amino acids. CDR3 sequence reads: CASRAGTTLSYEQYF. The CDR3 DNA reads as TGTGCCAGCAGGGCCGGGACTACCCTATCCTACGAGCAGTACTTC.

In its sample, this clonotype was seen a few times. A much bigger clone sits one base away, suggesting this may be a read error. This sequence joins TRBV27 and TRBJ1-5, with 8 bases fitting TRBD1. This CDR3 has 13 amino acids. CDR1 is MNHEY, CDR2 SMNVEV, per germline (reference sequence). V gave up 1 base and J gave up 11 bases; unmatched junction bases: 4. CDR3 protein: CASSLFRGQTQHF. Written as DNA, the CDR3 is TGTGCCAGCAGTTTATTCAGGGGGCAGACCCAGCATTTT.

A word on this clonotype: A much larger clone lies one base from this, so it may be a read error. The V call is TRBV15, the J call TRBJ2-1; 9 bases map to TRBD2. The CDR3 runs 16 residues. The germline V gene has CDR1 LNHNV and CDR2 YYDKDF (reference sequence). Germline trimming cut 1 base from V and 4 bases from J; bases unmatched to any gene: 5. CDR3 in DNA: TGTGCCACCAGCAGAGCTCGGACTAGCGTGTACAATGAGCAGTTCTTC. Translated, it gives CATSRARTSVYNEQFF. Full variable domain (rest looked up from reference TRBV15 and TRBJ2-1): DAMVIQNPRYQVTQFGKPVTLSCSQTLNHNVMYWYQQKSSQAPKLLFHYYDKDFNNEADTPDNFQSRRPNTSFCFLDIRSPGLGDTAMYLCATSRARTSVYNEQFFGPGTRLTVL.

The table lists this clonotype with a few counts. The chain employs TRBV27 and TRBJ1-5; the match to TRBD1 covers 7 bases. There are 15 residues in the CDR3. J lost 6 bases, V lost 5 bases, and 10 bases had no gene match. The germline V gene has CDR1 MNHEY and CDR2 SMNVEV (reference sequence). The CDR3 DNA follows: TGTGCCAGCAGTGGGGTCTCGACAGGGAGTCAGCCCCAGCATTTT. This codes for CASSGVSTGSQPQHF.

About this clonotype itself: One end of the junction fails to match germline, which may point to a read error. This sequence joins TRBV6-1 and TRBJ2-1; possible D gene TRBD2, 5 bases. CDR1 and CDR2 (germline): MNHNS, SASEGT. The CDR3 is 14 amino acids. The CDR3 bases are TGTGCCATCAGTGAGTCGACTACGCAAAGAGGATACTTCTTC. Translated: CAISESTTQRGYFF.

This clonotype showed up just a few times. The chain is built from TRBV19 and TRBJ1-2; TRBD1 agrees at 9 bases. CDR3 length equals 14 residues. The V segment lost 6 bases and the J segment 4 bases; nucleotides outside the gene matches: 6. Germline CDR1 reads LNHDA; CDR2 reads SQIVND (reference sequence). CDR3 sequence reads: CASRVMDRGYGYTF. The CDR3 DNA is TGTGCCAGTAGAGTCATGGACAGGGGCTATGGCTACACCTTC.

This clonotype was recorded many times. The chain is built from TRBV27 and TRBJ1-2; maybe TRBD1 (5 bases). Trimming stripped 6 bases from V and 2 bases from J, with 19 bases between. The CDR3 has 16 amino acids. In germline, CDR1 is MNHEY, CDR2 SMNVEV (reference sequence). For the CDR3, the DNA is TGTGCCAGCAGCCGCCGGGACTCAGCCCAGAACTATGGCTACACCTTC. This gives the protein CASSRRDSAQNYGYTF.